Below are 31 T cell receptor beta chains sequenced from a single sample in a study of cytomegalovirus exposure and HLA in healthy donors. The PCR was carried out with 60 Vbeta primers and 13 Jbeta primers. Method: immunoSEQ multiplex PCR; TCRdb's copy keeps in-frame clones and lacks some. The sample comprises around 150,000 clones, 65% to 70% of which are singletons, and about 10% rests with the top ten. The specimen was PBMCs. Receptors were obtained from a young man in good health and CMV-seropositive.

The chain is built from TRBV23-1 and TRBJ2-5; 11 bases are a match to TRBD2. TRBV23-1 is an ORF; its function is uncertain. V lost 0 bases, J lost 5 bases, and 2 bases stayed unmatched. This CDR3 region has 15 residues. The CDR3 reads CASSQSSSGGETQYF. CDR3 nucleotides: TGCGCCAGCAGTCAATCGTCTAGCGGGGGGGAGACCCAGTACTTC.

This clone was seen a handful of times. This rearrangement joins TRBV21-1 to TRBJ1-5. TRBV21-1 is flagged as a pseudogene. The CDR3 runs to 14 residues. DNA for the CDR3: TGTGCCAGCAGCCCGGAGCGGGAAGGCGAGCCCCAGCATTTT. Protein product: CASSPEREGEPQHF.

The chain carries TRBV10-3 and TRBJ2-3, with a weak D call TRBD1 (5 bases). This CDR3 has 15 amino acids. Germline V gives CDR1 ENHRY, CDR2 SYGVKD. Trimming took 3 bases from V and 4 from J, leaving 14 bases between them. CDR3 in DNA: TGTGCCATCAGTGAAAGGCAGGGTCAGGCAGATACGCAGTATTTT. It is translated as CAISERQGQADTQYF.

This clone has a handful of counts. The chain couples TRBV6-4 to TRBJ2-2, with TRBD2 matching over 11 bases. The CDR3 runs to 15 residues. CDR1 is MRHNA and CDR2 is SNTAGT in the germline V gene. The J segment lost 4 bases and the V segment lost 2 bases, leaving 0 bases of the junction unmatched. CDR3 DNA: TGTGCCAGCAGTGACGGGACTAGCGGCACCGGGGAGCTGTTTTTT. Amino acids: CASSDGTSGTGELFF.

The chain employs TRBV27 and TRBJ2-3, with no clear D. The ends were cut back, 5 bases at V and 4 bases at J, with 7 bases in the middle. This CDR3 is built from 12 residues. Per germline, CDR1 MNHEY and CDR2 SMNVEV (reference sequence). CDR3 amino acids: CASSQIPDTQYF. CDR3 nucleotides: TGTGCCAGCAGTCAAATCCCAGATACGCAGTATTTT.

V and J are TRBV5-1 and TRBJ2-7; a possible D gene is TRBD2 (6 bases). V was pared by 0 bases and J by 5 bases, with 12 bases between. Germline assignment: CDR1 SGHRS and CDR2 YFSETQ. The CDR3 length is 14 residues. CDR3 amino acids: CASSLGLAFDEQYF. CDR3 DNA sequence: TGCGCCAGCAGCTTGGGGCTAGCGTTCGACGAGCAGTACTTC.

This clone showed up just a few times. This sequence joins TRBV6-1 and TRBJ1-5; tentative D call: TRBD1 (5 bases). Looked up from germline, CDR1 is MNHNS and CDR2 is SASEGT. The CDR3 spans 15 residues. With 8 bases removed from V and 6 bases from J, the gap between germline ends came to 20 bases. In DNA, the CDR3 is TGTGCCAGCTCAGCCGGCAGGGAGGGAAGTCAGCCCCAGCATTTT. Its translation is CASSAGREGSQPQHF.

The V call is TRBV11-2, the J call TRBJ2-3; D ambiguous. V lost 1 base and J lost 4, with 6 bases in between. The CDR3 consists of 13 residues. Germline values: CDR1 SGHAT, CDR2 FQNNGV. This chain's CDR3 is CASSLGWPDTQYF. The DNA of the CDR3 is TGTGCCAGCAGCTTAGGATGGCCAGATACGCAGTATTTT.

This chain uses TRBV9 with TRBJ2-7; 8 nucleotides match TRBD1. With 2 bases clipped from V and 2 bases from J, the junction kept 12 bases outside the gene matches. The CDR3 length is 17 residues. Germline lookup yields CDR1 SGDLS and CDR2 YYNGEE. CDR3 region: CASSVGTGRDLPYEQYF. The CDR3 DNA is TGTGCCAGCAGCGTGGGGACAGGACGCGACCTACCCTACGAGCAGTACTTC.

This clone was seen just once. The CDR3 region has the DNA TGTGCCAGCAGTTACGGACAGGGTTGGCCAGATACGCAGTATTTT. Its protein product is CASSYGQGWPDTQYF. The chain is built from TRBV27 and TRBJ2-3; 8 nucleotides line up with TRBD1. The germline CDR1 and CDR2 sequences are MNHEY and SMNVEV (reference sequence). Germline trimming cut 4 bases from V and 4 bases from J; bases unmatched to any gene: 7. CDR3 size: 15 residues.

The rearrangement joins TRBV19 to TRBJ2-1; no reliable D call. V was shortened by 6 bases and J by 2 bases, with 8 bases between the two germline ends. Germline V gene lookup returns CDR1 LNHDA and CDR2 SQIVND (reference sequence). This CDR3 is 13 amino acids long. This chain's CDR3 is CASSPAAYNEQFF. Written as DNA, the CDR3 is TGTGCCAGTAGCCCCGCAGCCTACAATGAGCAGTTCTTC.

This chain uses TRBV28 with TRBJ2-7; a possible D gene is TRBD1 (5 bases). CDR1 is MDHEN, CDR2 SYDVKM, per germline. CDR3 length: 14 residues. V was cut by 4 bases and J by 6 bases, with 16 bases left in between. As DNA, the CDR3 is TGTGCCAGCAGTTCCGGACAACTACCGGGCGAGCAGTACTTC. This codes for CASSSGQLPGEQYF.

In its sample, this clone was seen once. J is TRBJ2-1 and V is TRBV5-4; 7 bases are shared with TRBD2. This CDR3 is built from 15 residues. Germline-derived CDR1 and CDR2 are SGHNT and YYREEE (reference sequence). V lost 2 bases to trimming and J lost 7 bases; unmatched junction nucleotides: 9. The CDR3 is CASSFGREEINEQFF. The CDR3 DNA reads as TGTGCCAGCAGCTTTGGACGGGAGGAGATAAATGAGCAGTTCTTC.

V usage is TRBV7-2 and J usage is TRBJ2-3; TRBD2 matches 12 bases. The CDR3 consists of 15 residues. The junction had 3 bases not matched to a gene; V was cut back by 3 bases and J by 5 bases. The germline V gene has CDR1 SGHTA and CDR2 FQGNSA. The CDR3 loop reads CASSFLTSGRDTQYF. The CDR3 region has the DNA TGTGCCAGCAGCTTCCTGACTAGCGGGAGAGATACGCAGTATTTT.

V usage is TRBV5-1 and J usage is TRBJ2-6, with a tentative D call TRBD2 (7 bases). Trimming removed 2 bases from V and 3 bases from J, with 12 bases in between. The germline V gene has CDR1 SGHRS and CDR2 YFSETQ. This CDR3 is 16 amino acids long. In nucleotides, the CDR3 is TGCGCCAGCAGCTTCGGGGGGCCCAATGGGGCCAACGTCCTGACTTTC. Translation: CASSFGGPNGANVLTF.

The genes are TRBV2 and TRBJ1-5, with TRBD1 matching 7 bases. Trimming at V came to 2 bases and at J to 4 bases, leaving 5 bases not matched to a gene. The CDR3 totals 15 residues. In germline, CDR1 is SNHLY, CDR2 FYNNEI. The CDR3 DNA reads as TGTGCCAGCAGTGAAATCTCAGGGGGGAATCAGCCCCAGCATTTT. Its translation is CASSEISGGNQPQHF.

J is TRBJ2-1 and V is TRBV7-9, with a weak D call TRBD1 (6 bases). CDR3 size: 15 residues. V dropped 1 base and J dropped 10 bases, with 17 bases sitting between them. Germline V gives CDR1 SEHNR, CDR2 FQNEAQ (reference sequence). The CDR3 is CASSLGAGAIREQFF. The CDR3 nucleotides read TGTGCCAGCAGCTTAGGGGCAGGGGCAATCCGAGAGCAGTTCTTC.

The chain carries TRBV4-2 and TRBJ2-3; D not certain. The CDR3 covers 16 residues. Trimming took 0 bases from V and 2 from J, leaving 12 bases between them. Per germline, CDR1 LGHNA and CDR2 YNFKEQ. The CDR3 sequence: CASSQDRMRNTDTQYF. The DNA for the CDR3 is TGTGCCAGCAGCCAAGATCGGATGCGGAACACAGATACGCAGTATTTT.

The sample holds a few counts of this clone. The gene calls are TRBV9 and TRBJ2-7, with D perhaps TRBD2 (6 bases). The V end was cut by 0 bases, the J end by 3 bases, with 13 bases between. Germline loops: CDR1 SGDLS, CDR2 YYNGEE. The CDR3 sequence is 15 residues long. The CDR3 spells CASSVDGGINYEQYF. In DNA form, the CDR3 reads TGTGCCAGCAGCGTAGACGGCGGGATTAACTACGAGCAGTACTTC.

This chain joins TRBV21-1 and TRBJ2-7; TRBD2 is taken as the D call from the table, unchecked against the DNA. TRBV21-1 is a listed pseudogene. This CDR3 spans 16 amino acids. DNA of the CDR3: TGTGCCAGCAGCATAGGACTAGCCGAATATCTGAGGGAGCAGTACTTC. Protein product: CASSIGLAEYLREQYF.

The genes are TRBV7-9 and TRBJ2-3, with D possibly TRBD1 on 7 matching bases. The germline V gene encodes CDR1 SEHNR and CDR2 FQNEAQ (reference sequence). V was cut by 0 bases and J by 8 bases, with 15 bases left in between. This CDR3 has 15 residues. The CDR3 bases are TGTGCCAGCAGCTTAGCGCAGGGGGGCCGAGTTACGCAGTATTTT. Encoded protein: CASSLAQGGRVTQYF. Using reference TRBV7-9 and TRBJ2-3 for the parts outside the CDR3, the full variable domain is DTGVSQNPRHKITKRGQNVTFRCDPISEHNRLYWYRQTLGQGPEFLTYFQNEAQLEKSRLLSDRFSAERPKGSFSTLEIQRTEQGDSAMYLCASSLAQGGRVTQYFGPGTRLTVL.

The rearrangement joins TRBV7-3 to TRBJ1-1, with D possibly being TRBD1 (5 bases). The CDR3 is 17 amino acids. The germline gives CDR1 SGHTA, CDR2 FQGTGA. The V and J ends lost 5 bases and 1 base respectively, with 20 bases between them. For the CDR3, the DNA is TGTGCCAGCAGCCTTTTCCAGCCTGGACACCCGAACACTGAAGCTTTCTTT. Its translation: CASSLFQPGHPNTEAFF.

V usage is TRBV27 and J usage is TRBJ2-1; TRBD2 matches at 11 bases. Germline CDR1 MNHEY, CDR2 SMNVEV (reference sequence). V dropped 4 bases and J dropped 7; count of bases not matched to a gene: 9. The CDR3 has 16 residues. CDR3 in amino acids: CASSWVAGGSGNEQFF. CDR3 sequence (DNA): TGTGCCAGCAGTTGGGTAGCGGGAGGGTCGGGGAATGAGCAGTTCTTC.

CDR3 region: CASSPGVGGGSNEQFF. The CDR3 bases are TGCGCCAGCAGCCCTGGTGTTGGGGGGGGCTCGAATGAGCAGTTCTTC. The J gene is TRBJ2-1, the V gene TRBV5-1, with D tentatively TRBD2 (7 bases). Germline CDR1 reads SGHRS; CDR2 reads YFSETQ. There are 16 residues in the CDR3. V dropped 4 bases and J dropped 7 bases, with 21 bases sitting between them.

The CDR3 DNA reads TGTGCCAGCAGCCGAGGGACAGGGGGGATTAGGTCTGGGGCCAACGTCCTGACTTTC. The encoded protein is CASSRGTGGIRSGANVLTF. V is TRBV5-4 and J is TRBJ2-6; 11 positions agree with TRBD1. The V gene's germline CDR1 is SGHNT and CDR2 YYREEE (reference sequence). Trimming removed 4 bases from V and 1 base from J; junction bases left unmatched: 10. The CDR3 consists of 19 residues.

This chain joins TRBV2 and TRBJ1-5, with 7 bases that match TRBD1. Trimming cost V 3 bases and J 7 bases; bases outside gene matches: 9. CDR1 is SNHLY and CDR2 is FYNNEI in the germline V gene. The CDR3 totals 15 residues. The CDR3 loop is CASSDRDRSRQPQHF. The CDR3, as DNA: TGTGCCAGCAGTGACCGGGACAGATCACGGCAGCCCCAGCATTTT.

V and J are TRBV5-6 and TRBJ2-3, with TRBD1 matching 7 bases. CDR3 length equals 14 residues. CDR1 is SGHDT and CDR2 is YYEEEE in the germline V gene. The V segment lost 4 bases and the J segment 6 bases; nucleotides outside the gene matches: 8. CDR3 amino acids: CASSTTTGSDTQYF. Written as DNA, the CDR3 is TGTGCCAGCAGCACCACGACAGGGTCGGATACGCAGTATTTT.

This clone showed up just once. The rearrangement links TRBV6-5 to TRBJ2-3, with D perhaps TRBD1 (6 bases). Germline CDR1 and CDR2: MNHEY and SVGAGI. The germline V and J ends were trimmed by 8 bases and 0 bases, with 12 bases remaining between them. This CDR3 is 14 amino acids long. CDR3 residues: CASYRGSSTDTQYF. CDR3 in DNA: TGTGCCAGCTATAGGGGGTCGAGCACAGATACGCAGTATTTT.

V and J are TRBV27 and TRBJ2-1; D might be TRBD2 (5 bases). The V gene lost 3 bases and the J gene lost 7 bases, with 13 bases spanning the gap. This CDR3 has 14 residues. CDR1 and CDR2 from the germline V gene are MNHEY and SMNVEV (reference sequence). The CDR3 DNA reads as TGTGCCAGCAGTTTCTCGACTACCTCAAATGAGCAGTTCTTC. This translates into CASSFSTTSNEQFF.

The chain joins TRBV30 to TRBJ1-4; D might be TRBD1 (6 bases). Germline V gene sequence: CDR1 GTSNPN, CDR2 SVGIG (reference sequence). The CDR3 runs 15 residues. As DNA, the CDR3 is TGTGCAATCTCGACCCCACAGGGAGCTAATGAAAAACTGTTTTTT. Its translation is CAISTPQGANEKLFF.

The chain combines TRBV30 with TRBJ1-3, with D maybe TRBD1 (5 bases). V was shortened by 7 bases and J by 2 bases, with 12 bases between the two germline ends. In germline, CDR1 is GTSNPN, CDR2 SVGIG (reference sequence). The length of the CDR3 is 13 residues. The CDR3 reads CASDQGTGNTIYF. Written as DNA, the CDR3 is TGTGCCTCGGACCAGGGAACTGGAAACACCATATATTTT.